The 28 T cell receptor beta chains listed next were all sequenced from one sample in a study of response to subunit inactivated influenza vaccine. A single record per CDR3 protein comes from TCRdb applying MiXCR to the RT-PCR reads. Among about 700,000 distinct CDR3 sequences listed, 14% were seen once. Source: PBMCs from blood, taken 14 to 15 days before vaccination. The receptors here all came from a man between 45 and 60 years old who received an inactivated influenza vaccine.

This chain connects TRBV29-1 to TRBJ2-5; D gene uncertain. Trimming removed 2 bases from V and 7 bases from J, with 11 bases in between. The germline V gene has CDR1 SQVTM and CDR2 ANQGSEA. The CDR3 is 12 amino acids. CDR3 DNA sequence: TGCAGCGTTGAAAAACAGATTGGGACCCAGTACTTC. Protein product: CSVEKQIGTQYF. The whole variable domain, filled in from reference TRBV29-1 and TRBJ2-5, reads SAVISQKPSRDICQRGTSLTIQCQVDSQVTMMFWYRQQPGQSLTLIATANQGSEATYESGFVIDKFPISRPNLTFSTLTVSNMSPEDSSIYLCSVEKQIGTQYFGPGTRLLVL.

V and J are TRBV20-1 and TRBJ1-1, with a weak D call TRBD1 (5 bases). In germline, CDR1 is DFQATT, CDR2 SNEGSKA (reference sequence). The CDR3 consists of 14 residues. The ends were cut back, 1 base at V and 0 bases at J, with 9 bases in the middle. CDR3: CSARVGALNTEAFF. The CDR3 DNA sequence: TGCAGTGCTAGAGTAGGGGCCCTGAACACTGAAGCTTTCTTT.

CDR3 region: CSAKPGVYF. CDR3 sequence (DNA): TGCAGTGCAAAGCCGGGGGTGTACTTC. The chain joins TRBV20-1 to TRBJ2-7, with D perhaps TRBD2 (6 bases). This CDR3 is built from 9 residues. Germline lookup yields CDR1 DFQATT and CDR2 SNEGSKA (reference sequence). The germline V and J ends were trimmed by 6 bases and 12 bases, with 12 bases remaining between them.

The gene calls are TRBV24-1 and TRBJ2-1; 11 bases map to TRBD2. This CDR3 has 15 residues. The germline gives CDR1 KGHDR, CDR2 SFDVKD. Unmatched junction bases numbered 4, after V lost 3 bases and J lost 7 bases. CDR3 coding DNA: TGTGCCACCAGTGATCCCAGGACTAGCGGGAATGAGCAGTTCTTC. It yields the protein CATSDPRTSGNEQFF.

This clonotype came up a few times. The V and J genes are TRBV5-6 and TRBJ1-2; D perhaps matches TRBD1 (6 bases). CDR3 length: 16 residues. Germline CDR1 reads SGHDT; CDR2 reads YYEEEE. Trimming left V 0 bases short and J 4 bases short, with 16 bases between. The CDR3 sequence: CASSLDPRTVGYGYTF. In DNA form, the CDR3 reads TGTGCCAGCAGCTTGGACCCCCGGACAGTCGGCTATGGCTACACCTTC.

The gene calls are TRBV3-1 and TRBJ2-2; D call uncertain. In germline, CDR1 is LGHDT, CDR2 YNNKEL (reference sequence). This CDR3 has 14 amino acids. V was cut by 7 bases and J by 6 bases, with 15 bases left in between. CDR3 DNA sequence: TGTGCCAGCAAACCGGGCCTCGCCGCCGGGGAGCTGTTTTTT. As protein: CASKPGLAAGELFF.

This clonotype was seen more than once but under ten times. The chain carries TRBV7-9 and TRBJ1-2, with a weak D call TRBD1 (5 bases). The CDR3 has 11 residues. The germline V and J ends were trimmed by 10 bases and 5 bases, with 11 bases remaining between them. CDR1 is SEHNR, CDR2 FQNEAQ, per germline (reference sequence). The CDR3 reads CAILWGYGYTF. The CDR3 bases are TGTGCCATCCTCTGGGGGTATGGCTACACCTTC.

The V call is TRBV7-9, the J call TRBJ2-1, with 13 nucleotides matching TRBD2. Germline loops: CDR1 SEHNR, CDR2 FQNEAQ (reference sequence). This CDR3 region has 15 residues. The J segment lost 10 bases and the V segment lost 6 bases, leaving 9 bases of the junction unmatched. The CDR3 DNA reads as TGTGCCAGCAGTCAAGGGACTAGCGGGGTCAGAGAGCAGTTCTTC. Translated, it gives CASSQGTSGVREQFF.

This chain joins TRBV4-3 and TRBJ2-3, with 7 bases aligning to TRBD2. The V gene end was trimmed by 3 bases and the J gene end by 8 bases; junction bases not matched to a gene: 8. The germline gives CDR1 LGHNA, CDR2 YSLEER. The CDR3 has 14 residues. The chain's CDR3 is CASSHRTSLTTQYF. The CDR3 DNA sequence: TGCGCCAGCAGCCATAGGACTAGTTTGACTACGCAGTATTTT.

The chain is built from TRBV12-3 or TRBV12-4 and TRBJ2-2; tentative D call: TRBD2 (5 bases). The CDR3 loop spans 15 amino acids. Trimming shortened V by 6 bases and J by 4 bases, and 15 bases separated the two germline ends. The CDR3, as DNA: TGTGCCAGCAGCCCGACGACTAAACCCACCGGGGAGCTGTTTTTT. This encodes CASSPTTKPTGELFF.

The genes are TRBV5-1 and TRBJ2-5; 14 positions agree with TRBD2. Germline V gene lookup returns CDR1 SGHRS and CDR2 YFSETQ. The V gene end was trimmed by 1 base and the J gene end by 5 bases; junction bases not matched to a gene: 4. This CDR3 contains 16 residues. The CDR3 is CASSLMGLAGVETQYF. CDR3 nucleotide sequence: TGCGCCAGCAGCTTGATGGGACTAGCGGGAGTGGAGACCCAGTACTTC.

This clonotype was recorded a few times. V is TRBV6-2 or TRBV6-3 and J is TRBJ2-3, with TRBD2 identical over 15 bases. Per germline, CDR1 MNHEY and CDR2 SVGEGT. CDR3 size: 18 residues. The V gene end was trimmed by 6 bases and the J gene end by 1 base; junction bases not matched to a gene: 8. Written as DNA, the CDR3 is TGTGCCAGCAGGCCAGGACTAGCGGGAGGGACTCGCACAGATACGCAGTATTTT. This codes for CASRPGLAGGTRTDTQYF.

The CDR3 spells CASSSRTTSGVYNEQFF. CDR3 sequence (DNA): TGTGCCAGCAGCTCCCGTACGACTAGCGGGGTCTACAATGAGCAGTTCTTC. This chain connects TRBV7-2 to TRBJ2-1; 11 nucleotides match TRBD2. V lost 4 bases and J lost 3; bases outside the gene matches: 8. This CDR3 has 17 residues. Germline assignment: CDR1 SGHTA and CDR2 FQGNSA.

Worth noting for this clonotype: One end of the junction varies from germline; a read error may be responsible. The genes are TRBV15 and TRBJ1-5; D possibly corresponds to TRBD1 (6 bases). This CDR3 comprises 16 residues. Germline CDR1 reads LNHNV; CDR2 reads YYDKDF (reference sequence). CDR3 coding DNA: TGTGCCACCAGCCGAGACGGGGGCCATAGCAATCAGCCCCAGCATTTT. Residues: CATSRDGGHSNQPQHF.

The CDR3 loop reads CASSPARGTYEQYF. The CDR3 DNA follows: TGTGCCAGCTCACCAGCCAGGGGAACTTACGAGCAGTACTTC. This chain uses TRBV18 with TRBJ2-7; D is perhaps TRBD1 (6 bases). Germline values: CDR1 KGHSH, CDR2 LQKENI. This CDR3 is 14 amino acids long. Deletions cut 2 bases from V and 4 bases from J, with 12 bases between.

In its sample, this clonotype was seen many times. The rearrangement uses TRBV5-1 and TRBJ2-1, with 14 bases that match TRBD2. Germline V gives CDR1 SGHRS, CDR2 YFSETQ. The CDR3 is 18 amino acids. V trimming: 4 bases; J trimming: 7 bases; junction bases outside the gene matches: 13. The CDR3, as DNA: TGCGCCAGCAGCCAGGGACTAGCGGGGGTCTTTTACGGGAATGAGCAGTTCTTC. This encodes CASSQGLAGVFYGNEQFF.

This clonotype has only a few counts. The V gene is TRBV27, the J gene TRBJ2-3; D might be TRBD2 (5 bases). The V end lost 4 bases, the J end lost 2 bases, and 10 bases lay between the germline ends. The CDR3 spans 14 residues. Germline V gene data show CDR1 as MNHEY and CDR2 as SMNVEV (reference sequence). The DNA of the CDR3 is TGTGCCAGCAGTTCCCGGAGGAACACAGATACGCAGTATTTT. Amino acids: CASSSRRNTDTQYF.

This chain joins TRBV20-1 and TRBJ2-1; 8 positions match TRBD2. The CDR3 length is 16 residues. The J segment lost 5 bases and the V segment lost 0 bases, leaving 9 bases of the junction unmatched. CDR1 DFQATT and CDR2 SNEGSKA come from the germline V gene (reference sequence). CDR3 region: CSARDVKAGGNNEQFF. The DNA for the CDR3 is TGCAGTGCTAGAGATGTTAAGGCGGGAGGCAACAATGAGCAGTTCTTC.

In this sample, this clonotype turned up a few times. The genes are TRBV7-2 and TRBJ2-3; a weak D match, TRBD2 (6 bases). CDR1 and CDR2 (germline): SGHTA, FQGNSA. The CDR3 spans 15 residues. Trimming shortened V by 4 bases and J by 1 base, and 12 bases separated the two germline ends. The CDR3 DNA sequence: TGTGCCAGCAGCTCGACTAGTTTTGGCACAGATACGCAGTATTTT. Translating it yields CASSSTSFGTDTQYF.

This sequence joins TRBV13 and TRBJ2-7, with D perhaps TRBD1 (5 bases). The CDR3 is 12 residues long. With 4 bases removed from V and 8 bases from J, the gap between germline ends came to 12 bases. CDR1 and CDR2 (germline): PRHDT, FYEKMQ (reference sequence). The CDR3, as DNA: TGTGCCAGCAGCTCACCGCAGGGCCAGCAGTACTTC. Encoded protein: CASSSPQGQQYF.

The chain uses TRBV9 and TRBJ2-2; weak D call: TRBD1 (6 bases). The V gene lost 3 bases and the J gene lost 2 bases, with 8 bases spanning the gap. CDR1 is SGDLS, CDR2 YYNGEE, per germline. This CDR3 is 14 amino acids long. CDR3 loop: CASSADSNTGELFF. DNA for the CDR3: TGTGCCAGCAGCGCGGACAGTAACACCGGGGAGCTGTTTTTT.

This clonotype showed up just a few times. V and J are TRBV20-1 and TRBJ2-7; D not certain. This CDR3 is 14 amino acids long. Germline CDR1 reads DFQATT; CDR2 reads SNEGSKA (reference sequence). V was trimmed by 0 bases and J by 1 base, leaving 10 bases between them. CDR3 DNA sequence: TGCAGTGCTAGAGATGTGCGCGATTCCTACGAGCAGTACTTC. It encodes CSARDVRDSYEQYF.

The chain carries TRBV7-3 and TRBJ2-3; 7 bases align to TRBD1. The germline gives CDR1 SGHTA, CDR2 FQGTGA. CDR3 size: 15 residues. The V gene end was trimmed by 5 bases and the J gene end by 1 base; junction bases not matched to a gene: 6. The CDR3 sequence: CASSQQGGGTDTQYF. DNA of the CDR3: TGTGCCAGCAGCCAACAAGGGGGCGGCACAGATACGCAGTATTTT.

The V gene is TRBV12-3 or TRBV12-4, the J gene TRBJ2-7; D might be TRBD2 (6 bases). V lost 7 bases, J lost 6 bases, and 13 bases lay in between. The CDR3 runs 12 residues. CDR3 sequence reads: CASKGTRSEQYF. For the CDR3, the DNA is TGTGCCAGCAAAGGGACTCGGAGCGAGCAGTACTTC.

This clonotype occurred many times. The chain carries TRBV12-3 or TRBV12-4 and TRBJ1-1; tentatively, D is TRBD1 (6 bases). The CDR3 runs 14 residues. Trimming left V 5 bases short and J 5 bases short, with 15 bases between. This CDR3 is CASSPGQFRTEAFF. As DNA, the CDR3 is TGTGCCAGCAGTCCCGGACAGTTCCGTACTGAAGCTTTCTTT.

The table lists this clonotype with many counts. The chain joins TRBV28 to TRBJ1-4; the D gene is possibly TRBD1 (5 bases). Germline V gives CDR1 MDHEN, CDR2 SYDVKM. This CDR3 is built from 17 residues. V lost 3 bases, J lost 0 bases, and 14 bases lay in between. The CDR3 nucleotides read TGTGCCAGCAGTTTTGGGTGGCAGGGAGCAACTAATGAAAAACTGTTTTTT. It is translated as CASSFGWQGATNEKLFF.

This clonotype came up many times. The chain combines TRBV4-1 with TRBJ2-1; D is unclear. The V gene lost 0 bases and the J gene lost 5 bases, with 14 bases spanning the gap. This CDR3 contains 16 residues. Germline values: CDR1 MGHRA, CDR2 YSYEKL. CDR3 residues: CASSQDRPIWNNEQFF. CDR3 nucleotide sequence: TGCGCCAGCAGCCAAGATCGACCCATTTGGAACAATGAGCAGTTCTTC.

This clonotype was seen just once. V usage is TRBV19 and J usage is TRBJ1-1, with no clear D. Per the germline V gene, CDR1 is LNHDA and CDR2 is SQIVND (reference sequence). With 10 bases removed from V and 4 bases from J, the gap between germline ends came to 7 bases. The CDR3 consists of 10 residues. CDR3 nucleotide sequence: TGTGCCACCCGGGGCACTGAAGCTTTCTTT. Protein product: CATRGTEAFF.